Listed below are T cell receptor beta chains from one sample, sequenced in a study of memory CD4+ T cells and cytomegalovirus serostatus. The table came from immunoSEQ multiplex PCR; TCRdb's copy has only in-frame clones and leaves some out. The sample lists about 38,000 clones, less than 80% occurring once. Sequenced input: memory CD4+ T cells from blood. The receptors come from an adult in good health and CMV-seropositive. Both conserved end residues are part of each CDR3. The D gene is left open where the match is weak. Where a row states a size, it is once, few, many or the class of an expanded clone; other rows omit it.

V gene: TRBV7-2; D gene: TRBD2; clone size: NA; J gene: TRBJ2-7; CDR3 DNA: TGTGCCAGCAGCTCAGCTAGCGGGAATAACGAGCAGTACTTC; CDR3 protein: CASSSASGNNEQYF
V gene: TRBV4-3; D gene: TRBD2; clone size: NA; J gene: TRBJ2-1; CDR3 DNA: TGCGCCAGCAGCAAAGGGACTAGCGGGGGGGTTAGCTACAATGAGCAGTTCTTC; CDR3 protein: CASSKGTSGGVSYNEQFF
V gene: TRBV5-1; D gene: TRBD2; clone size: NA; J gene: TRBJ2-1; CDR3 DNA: TGCGCCAGCAGCTTGAACGGGAGGGCCGGGGAGGAGCAGTTCTTC; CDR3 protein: CASSLNGRAGEEQFF
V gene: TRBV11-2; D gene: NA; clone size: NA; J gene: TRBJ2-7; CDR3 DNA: TGTGCCAGCAGCCCCTCCTACGAGCAGTACTTC; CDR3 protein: CASSPSYEQYF
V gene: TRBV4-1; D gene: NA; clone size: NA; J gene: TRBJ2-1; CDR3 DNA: TGCGCCAGCAGCCAAGGTACGGCCGGCCCGTACAATGAGCAGTTCTTC; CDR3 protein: CASSQGTAGPYNEQFF
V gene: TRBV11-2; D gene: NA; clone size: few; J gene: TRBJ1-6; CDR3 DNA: TGTGCCAGCAGCATCAGGGTTGGATCACCCCTCCACTTT; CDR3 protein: CASSIRVGSPLHF
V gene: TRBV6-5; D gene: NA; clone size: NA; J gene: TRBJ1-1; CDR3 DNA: TGTGCCAGCAGTTACTATGGGGTCTTGAACACTGAAGCTTTCTTT; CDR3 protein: CASSYYGVLNTEAFF
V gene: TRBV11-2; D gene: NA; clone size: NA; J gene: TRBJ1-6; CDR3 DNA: TGTGCCAGCAGCCCAAGTTTCCAGGGGAGGAGGACCTATAATTCACCCCTCCACTTT; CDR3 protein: CASSPSFQGRRTYNSPLHF
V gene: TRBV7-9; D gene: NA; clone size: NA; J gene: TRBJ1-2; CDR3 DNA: TGTGCCAGCAGCTTAGCAGGGAACTATGGCTACACCTTC; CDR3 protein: CASSLAGNYGYTF
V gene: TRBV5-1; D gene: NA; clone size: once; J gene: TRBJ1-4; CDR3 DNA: TGCGCCAGCAGCTTGGGAGGTCTTAATGAAAAACTGTTTTTT; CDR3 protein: CASSLGGLNEKLFF
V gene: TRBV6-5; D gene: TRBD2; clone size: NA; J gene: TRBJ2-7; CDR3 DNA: TGTGCCAGCAGTTACCGAGGGAGGGACGAGCAGTACTTC; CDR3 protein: CASSYRGRDEQYF
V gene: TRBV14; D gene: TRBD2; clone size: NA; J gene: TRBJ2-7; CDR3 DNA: TGTGCCAGCAGCCGATCTAGCGGGCTTGCCTACGAGCAGTACTTC; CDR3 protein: CASSRSSGLAYEQYF
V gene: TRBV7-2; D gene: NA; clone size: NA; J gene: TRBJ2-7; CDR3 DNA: TGTGCCAGCAGCCCGAGTCTAGGGCCCTACGAGCAGTACTTC; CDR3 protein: CASSPSLGPYEQYF
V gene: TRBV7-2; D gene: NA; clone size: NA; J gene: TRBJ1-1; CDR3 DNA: TGTGCCAGCAGCTTAGGTAGCGTAGGGAACACTGAAGCTTTCTTT; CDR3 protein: CASSLGSVGNTEAFF
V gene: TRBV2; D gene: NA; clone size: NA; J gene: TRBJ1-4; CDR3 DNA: TGTGCCAGCAGGGGGAGTGGAGCGGCCGCGGGGGAACTGTTTTTT; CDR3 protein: CASRGSGAAAGELFF
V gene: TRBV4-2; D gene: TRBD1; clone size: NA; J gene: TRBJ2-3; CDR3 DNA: TGTGCCAGCAGCCAAGATGGGCAGGGGGCTGCAGATACGCAGTATTTT; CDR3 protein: CASSQDGQGAADTQYF
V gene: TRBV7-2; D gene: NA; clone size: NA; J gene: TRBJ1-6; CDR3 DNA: TGTGCCAGCATGTACGACAGTTTTTCACCCCTCCACTTT; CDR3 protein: CASMYDSFSPLHF
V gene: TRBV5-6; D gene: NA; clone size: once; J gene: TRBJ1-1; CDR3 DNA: TGTGCCAGCAGCTTGGCGAGGAACACTGAAGCTTTCTTT; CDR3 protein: CASSLARNTEAFF
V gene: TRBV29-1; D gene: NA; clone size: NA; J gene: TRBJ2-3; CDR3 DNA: TGCAGCGTGACCCTGCAAACAGGGGATACGCAGTATTTT; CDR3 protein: CSVTLQTGDTQYF
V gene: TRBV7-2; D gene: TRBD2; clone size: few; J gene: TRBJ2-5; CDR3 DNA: TGTGCCAGCGGGAGGGCTGCAGGGCGACCCAGCGAGACCCAGTACTTC; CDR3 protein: CASGRAAGRPSETQYF
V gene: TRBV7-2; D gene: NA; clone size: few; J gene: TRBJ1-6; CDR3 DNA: TGTGCCAGCAGCTTTCAGGGCCTGTCACCCCTCCACTTT; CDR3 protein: CASSFQGLSPLHF
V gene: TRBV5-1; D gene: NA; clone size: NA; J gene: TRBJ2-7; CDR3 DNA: TGCGCCAGCAGCTTGGCCGTAGGGTACGAGCAGTACTTC; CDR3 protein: CASSLAVGYEQYF
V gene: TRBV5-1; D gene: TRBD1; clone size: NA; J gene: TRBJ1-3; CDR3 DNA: TGCGCCAGCAGCTTGGGACAGGGGTATGGAAACACCATATATTTT; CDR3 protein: CASSLGQGYGNTIYF
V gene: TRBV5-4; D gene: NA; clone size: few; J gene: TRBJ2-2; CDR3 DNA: TGTGCCAGCCAGGGGACCCTGAACACCGGGGAGCTGTTTTTT; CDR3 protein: CASQGTLNTGELFF
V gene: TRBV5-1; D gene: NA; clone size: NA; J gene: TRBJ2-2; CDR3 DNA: TGCGCCAGCAGCTTGGACCCTTCTCCCGGGGAGCTGTTTTTT; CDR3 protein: CASSLDPSPGELFF
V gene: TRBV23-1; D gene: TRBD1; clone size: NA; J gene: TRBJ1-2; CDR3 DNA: TGCGCCAGCAGCCCCCGGGACAGGATGGTTCTGGGGGATGGCTACACCTTC; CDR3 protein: CASSPRDRMVLGDGYTF
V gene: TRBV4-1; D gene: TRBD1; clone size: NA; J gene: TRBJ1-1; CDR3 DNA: TGCGCCAGCACAGGTGGGGTACTGGGACAGGTCAACACTGAAGCTTTCTTT; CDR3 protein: CASTGGVLGQVNTEAFF
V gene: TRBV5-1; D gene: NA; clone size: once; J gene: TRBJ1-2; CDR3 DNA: TGCGCCAGCAGCTTAGATCGCCCCGCTAACTATGGCTACACCTTC; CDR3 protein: CASSLDRPANYGYTF
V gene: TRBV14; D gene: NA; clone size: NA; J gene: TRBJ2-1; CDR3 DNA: TGTGCCAGCAGTAAGATAAACAGGGCCAATGAGCAGTTCTTC; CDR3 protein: CASSKINRANEQFF
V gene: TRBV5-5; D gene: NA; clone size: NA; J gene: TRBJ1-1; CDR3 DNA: TGTGCCAGCAGTTTGACACCGAACACTGAAGCTTTCTTT; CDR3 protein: CASSLTPNTEAFF
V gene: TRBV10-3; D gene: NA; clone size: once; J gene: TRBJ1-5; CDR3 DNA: TGTGCCATCAGTGAGTCGAGGAGTCAGCCCCAGCATTTT; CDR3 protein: CAISESRSQPQHF
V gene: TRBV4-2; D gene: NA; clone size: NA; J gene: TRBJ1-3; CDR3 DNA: TGTGCCAGCAGCCAAGACCCGACAGGATCTGGAAACACCATATATTTT; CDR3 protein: CASSQDPTGSGNTIYF
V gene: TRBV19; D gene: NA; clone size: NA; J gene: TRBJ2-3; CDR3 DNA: TGTGCCAGTAGTATAGACCCCGTTGGGCTTAGCACAGATACGCAGTATTTT; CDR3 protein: CASSIDPVGLSTDTQYF
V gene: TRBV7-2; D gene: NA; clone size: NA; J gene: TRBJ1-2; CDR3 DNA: TGTGCCAGCAGCTTCAGAAGTGGGGCGGACTATGGCTACACCTTC; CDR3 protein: CASSFRSGADYGYTF
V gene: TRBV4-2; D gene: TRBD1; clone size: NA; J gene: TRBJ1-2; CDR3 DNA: TGTGCCAGCAGCCAAGATAGTGGGACAGCTAGCTATGGCTACACCTTC; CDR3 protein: CASSQDSGTASYGYTF
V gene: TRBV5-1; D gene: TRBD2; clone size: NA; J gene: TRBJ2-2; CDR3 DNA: TGCGCCAGCAGCTCGGCGAACCCCGGGACTAGATGGACCGGGGAGCTGTTTTTT; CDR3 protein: CASSSANPGTRWTGELFF
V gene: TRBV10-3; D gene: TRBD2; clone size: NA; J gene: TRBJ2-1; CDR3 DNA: TGTGCCATCAGTAACACTAGCGGAACTTACAATGAGCAGTTCTTC; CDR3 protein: CAISNTSGTYNEQFF
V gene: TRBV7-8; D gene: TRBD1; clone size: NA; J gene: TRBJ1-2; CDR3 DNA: TGTGCCAGCAGCATAGGCAGGACAGGGAAGGTCAGTGGCTATGGCTACACCTTC; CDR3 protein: CASSIGRTGKVSGYGYTF
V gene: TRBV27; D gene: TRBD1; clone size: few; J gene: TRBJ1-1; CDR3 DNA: TGTGCCAGCAGTTGGGGTACAGGGGTCACTGAAGCTTTCTTT; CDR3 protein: CASSWGTGVTEAFF
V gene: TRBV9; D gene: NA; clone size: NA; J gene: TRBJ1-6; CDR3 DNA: TGTGCCAGCAGCCCTCGGGGGGGTTATAATTCACCCCTCCACTTT; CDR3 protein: CASSPRGGYNSPLHF
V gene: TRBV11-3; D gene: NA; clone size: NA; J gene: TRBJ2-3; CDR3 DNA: TGTGCCAGCAGCACCCGCCCCCGACTCACAGATACGCAGTATTTT; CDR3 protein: CASSTRPRLTDTQYF
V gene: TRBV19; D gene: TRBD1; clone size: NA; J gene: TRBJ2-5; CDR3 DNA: TGTGCCAGTAGTCCGTTTCCGGGACAGGGGTTTGAGACCCAGTACTTC; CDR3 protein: CASSPFPGQGFETQYF
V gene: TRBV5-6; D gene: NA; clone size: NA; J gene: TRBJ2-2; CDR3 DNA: TGTGCCAGCAGCTTGTTCACGGGCACCGGGGAGCTGTTTTTT; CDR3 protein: CASSLFTGTGELFF
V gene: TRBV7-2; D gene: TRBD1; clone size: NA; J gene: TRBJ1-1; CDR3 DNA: TGTGCCAGCAGGGGACAGGGGGCTGGGGGGACTGAAGCTTTCTTT; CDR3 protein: CASRGQGAGGTEAFF
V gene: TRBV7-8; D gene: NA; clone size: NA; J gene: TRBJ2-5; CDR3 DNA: TGTGCCGTTGAGCCCGAAGAGACCCAGTACTTC; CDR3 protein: CAVEPEETQYF
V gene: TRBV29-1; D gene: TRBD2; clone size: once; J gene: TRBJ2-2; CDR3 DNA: TGCAGCGTGGGATCGGGACTAGCGGTGAACACCGGGGAGCTGTTTTTT; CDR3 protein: CSVGSGLAVNTGELFF
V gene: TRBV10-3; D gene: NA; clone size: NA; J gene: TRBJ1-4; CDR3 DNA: TGTGCCATCAGGGAGTCGGACTCGGGAGGGGGTGAAAAACTGTTTTTT; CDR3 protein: CAIRESDSGGGEKLFF
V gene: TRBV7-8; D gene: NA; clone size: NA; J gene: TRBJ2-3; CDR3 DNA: TGTGCCAGCAGCTTACCGGGCTATCCAGATACGCAGTATTTT; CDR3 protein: CASSLPGYPDTQYF
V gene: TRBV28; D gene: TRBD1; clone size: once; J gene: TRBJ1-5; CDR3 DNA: TGTGCCAGCAGTCTCCCGGGACAGGGGAGTTCACAGCCCCAGCATTTT; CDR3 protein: CASSLPGQGSSQPQHF
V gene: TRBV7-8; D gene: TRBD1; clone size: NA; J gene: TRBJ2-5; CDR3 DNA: TGTGCCAGCAGCTTAGACAGGGGCCAAGAGACCCAGTACTTC; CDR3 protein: CASSLDRGQETQYF
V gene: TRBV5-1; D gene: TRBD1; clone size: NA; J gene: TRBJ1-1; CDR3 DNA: TGCGCCAGCAGCTTGTTAGGCCCGGACAGGGGGGCTGAAGCTTTCTTT; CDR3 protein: CASSLLGPDRGAEAFF
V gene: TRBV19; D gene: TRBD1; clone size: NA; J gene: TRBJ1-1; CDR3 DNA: TGTGCCAGTAGAGACAGGGGGCAGGTGAACACTGAAGCTTTCTTT; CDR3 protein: CASRDRGQVNTEAFF
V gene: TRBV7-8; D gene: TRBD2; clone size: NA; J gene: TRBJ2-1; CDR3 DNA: TGTGCCAGCAGCTTATCAAGGGGACTACTGTACAATGAGCAGTTCTTC; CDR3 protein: CASSLSRGLLYNEQFF
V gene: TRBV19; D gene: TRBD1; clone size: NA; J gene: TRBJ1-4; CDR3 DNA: TGTGCCAGTAGTCTACTACAGGGGGCGAGAGAAAAACTGTTTTTT; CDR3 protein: CASSLLQGAREKLFF
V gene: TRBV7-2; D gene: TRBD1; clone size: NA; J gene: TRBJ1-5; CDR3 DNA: TGTGCCAGCAGCTCGACAGGGGGTTGGCAGCCCCAGCATTTT; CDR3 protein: CASSSTGGWQPQHF
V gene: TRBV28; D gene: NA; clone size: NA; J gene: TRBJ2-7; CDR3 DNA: TGTGCCAGCAGTTTGGTCCAAAGCTCCTACGAGCAGTACTTC; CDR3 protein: CASSLVQSSYEQYF
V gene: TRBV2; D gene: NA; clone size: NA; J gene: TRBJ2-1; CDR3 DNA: TGTGCCAGTTGGAACCAGGGTAATGAGCAGTTCTTC; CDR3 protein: CASWNQGNEQFF